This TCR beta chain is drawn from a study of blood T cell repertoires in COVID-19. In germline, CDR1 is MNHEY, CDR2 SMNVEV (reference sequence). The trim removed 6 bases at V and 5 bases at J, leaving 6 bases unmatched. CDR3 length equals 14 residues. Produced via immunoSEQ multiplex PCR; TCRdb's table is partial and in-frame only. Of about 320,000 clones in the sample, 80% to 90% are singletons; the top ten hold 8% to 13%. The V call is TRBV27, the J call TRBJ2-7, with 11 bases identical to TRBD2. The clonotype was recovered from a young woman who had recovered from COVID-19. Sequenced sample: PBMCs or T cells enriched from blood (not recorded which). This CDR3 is CASSLLAGVHEQYF. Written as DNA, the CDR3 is TGTGCCAGCAGCCTACTAGCGGGAGTCCACGAGCAGTACTTC.